This TCR beta chain was obtained from a study of OX40 agonist ivuxolimab in advanced cancers. Study at large: As their treatment, patients were administered ivuxolimab, an agonistic anti-OX40 (CD134) antibody. Partial responses were achieved by three patients, one with hepatocellular carcinoma and two with cutaneous melanoma. A diagnosis of hepatocellular carcinoma, melanoma, renal cell or head and neck cancer was present in dose-escalation patients.

Exclusion applied to patients with autoimmune disease history or systemic immunosuppression. Generated by immunoSEQ multiplex PCR, the TCRdb table keeps only in-frame clones and is missing some. The sample records tens of thousands of clones, about nine tenths being singletons. Sequenced material: CD4+ or CD8+ T cells sorted from blood, taken in a trial of the OX40 agonist ivuxolimab. This receptor was taken from an adult with an advanced solid tumor such as melanoma, head and neck, liver or kidney cancer.

The CDR3 sequence is CASSEWRAEKLFF. The CDR3 bases are TGTGCCAGCAGTGAATGGCGGGCCGAAAAACTGTTTTTT. This chain joins TRBV2 and TRBJ1-4, with D uncertain. The CDR3 is 13 residues long. The germline V and J ends were trimmed by 2 bases and 8 bases, with 9 bases remaining between them. Germline V gives CDR1 SNHLY, CDR2 FYNNEI.